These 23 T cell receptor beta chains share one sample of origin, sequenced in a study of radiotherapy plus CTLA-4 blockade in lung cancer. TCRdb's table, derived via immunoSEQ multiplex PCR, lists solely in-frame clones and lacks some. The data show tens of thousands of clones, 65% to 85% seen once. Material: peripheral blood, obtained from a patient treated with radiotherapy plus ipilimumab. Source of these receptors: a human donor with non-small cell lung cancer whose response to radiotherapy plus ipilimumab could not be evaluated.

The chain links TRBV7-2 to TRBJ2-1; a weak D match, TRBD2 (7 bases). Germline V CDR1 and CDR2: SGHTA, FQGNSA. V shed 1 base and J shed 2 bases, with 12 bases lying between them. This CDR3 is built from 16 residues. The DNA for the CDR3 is TGTGCCAGCAGCTTAGATCGCGGGGGCCCCTACAATGAGCAGTTCTTC. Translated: CASSLDRGGPYNEQFF.

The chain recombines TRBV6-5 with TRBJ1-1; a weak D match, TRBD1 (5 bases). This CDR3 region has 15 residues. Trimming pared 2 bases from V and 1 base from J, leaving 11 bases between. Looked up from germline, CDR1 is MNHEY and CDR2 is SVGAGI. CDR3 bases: TGTGCCAGCAGTTACCTTCCGGGGGGGAACACTGAAGCTTTCTTT. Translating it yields CASSYLPGGNTEAFF.

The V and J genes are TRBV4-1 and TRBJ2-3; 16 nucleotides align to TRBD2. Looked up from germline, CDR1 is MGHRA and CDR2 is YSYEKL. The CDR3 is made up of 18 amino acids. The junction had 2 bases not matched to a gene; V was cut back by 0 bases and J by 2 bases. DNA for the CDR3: TGCGCCAGCAGCCAAGAGGGACTAGCGGGAGGGTTCACAGATACGCAGTATTTT. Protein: CASSQEGLAGGFTDTQYF.

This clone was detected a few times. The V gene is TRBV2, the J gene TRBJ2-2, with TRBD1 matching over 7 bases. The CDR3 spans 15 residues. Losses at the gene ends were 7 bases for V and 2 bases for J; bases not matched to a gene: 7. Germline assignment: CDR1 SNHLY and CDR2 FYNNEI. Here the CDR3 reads CASKWTGDNTGELFF. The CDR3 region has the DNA TGTGCCAGCAAATGGACAGGTGATAACACCGGGGAGCTGTTTTTT.

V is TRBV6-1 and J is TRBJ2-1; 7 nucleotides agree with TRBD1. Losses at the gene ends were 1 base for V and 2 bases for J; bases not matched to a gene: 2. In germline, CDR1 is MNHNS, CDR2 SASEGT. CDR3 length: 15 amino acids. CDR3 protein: CASSEVGQPYNEQFF. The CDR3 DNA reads TGTGCCAGCAGTGAAGTGGGACAGCCCTACAATGAGCAGTTCTTC.

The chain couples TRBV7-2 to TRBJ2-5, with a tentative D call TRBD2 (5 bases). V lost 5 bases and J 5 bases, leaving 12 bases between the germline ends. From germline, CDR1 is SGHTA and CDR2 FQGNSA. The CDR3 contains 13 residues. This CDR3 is CASSRGGLETQYF. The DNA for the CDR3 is TGTGCCAGCAGCCGCGGAGGACTGGAGACCCAGTACTTC.

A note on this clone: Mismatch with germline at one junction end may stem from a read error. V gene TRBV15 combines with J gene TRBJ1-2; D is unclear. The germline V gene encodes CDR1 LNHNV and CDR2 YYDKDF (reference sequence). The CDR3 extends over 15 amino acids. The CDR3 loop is CATSGPPPWNYDYTF. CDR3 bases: TGTGCCACCAGCGGTCCCCCCCCGTGGAACTATGACTACACCTTC.

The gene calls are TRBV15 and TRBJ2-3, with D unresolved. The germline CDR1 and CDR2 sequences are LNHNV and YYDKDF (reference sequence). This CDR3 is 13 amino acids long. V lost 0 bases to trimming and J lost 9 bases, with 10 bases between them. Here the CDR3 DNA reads TGTGCCACCAGCAGAGATTTCGTGGGCACGCAGTATTTT. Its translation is CATSRDFVGTQYF. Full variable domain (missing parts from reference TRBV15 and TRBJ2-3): DAMVIQNPRYQVTQFGKPVTLSCSQTLNHNVMYWYQQKSSQAPKLLFHYYDKDFNNEADTPDNFQSRRPNTSFCFLDIRSPGLGDTAMYLCATSRDFVGTQYFGPGTRLTVL.

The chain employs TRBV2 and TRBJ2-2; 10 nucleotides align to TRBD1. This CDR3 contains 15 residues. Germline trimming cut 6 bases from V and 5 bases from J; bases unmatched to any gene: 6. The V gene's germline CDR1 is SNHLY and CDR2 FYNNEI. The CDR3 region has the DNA TGTGCCAGCAGGCAGACAGGGGGCGCAACCGGGGAGCTGTTTTTT. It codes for CASRQTGGATGELFF.

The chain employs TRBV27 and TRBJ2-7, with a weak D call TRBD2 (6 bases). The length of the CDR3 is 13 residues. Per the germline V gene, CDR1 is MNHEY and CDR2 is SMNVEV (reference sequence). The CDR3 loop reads CAMKWGVGYEQYF. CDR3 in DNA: TGTGCGATGAAATGGGGGGTGGGCTACGAGCAGTACTTC.

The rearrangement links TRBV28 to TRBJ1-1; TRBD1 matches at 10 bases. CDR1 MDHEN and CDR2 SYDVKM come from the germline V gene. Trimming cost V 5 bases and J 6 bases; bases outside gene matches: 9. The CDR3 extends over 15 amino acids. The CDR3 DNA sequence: TGTGCCAGCAGTCCCGGGACAGGGGAGCGGGCTGAAGCTTTCTTT. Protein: CASSPGTGERAEAFF.

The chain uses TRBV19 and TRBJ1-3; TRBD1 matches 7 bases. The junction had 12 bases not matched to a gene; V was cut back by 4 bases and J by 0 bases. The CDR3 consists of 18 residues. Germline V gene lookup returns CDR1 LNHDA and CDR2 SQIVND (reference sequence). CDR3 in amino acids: CASSTDRALRSSGNTIYF. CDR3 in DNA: TGTGCCAGTAGTACAGACAGGGCCCTTCGATCCTCTGGAAACACCATATATTTT.

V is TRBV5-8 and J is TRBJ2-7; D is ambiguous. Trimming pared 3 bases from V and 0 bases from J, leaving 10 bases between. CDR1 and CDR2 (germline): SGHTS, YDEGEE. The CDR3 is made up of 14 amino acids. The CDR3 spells CASSWATVSYEQYF. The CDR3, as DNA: TGTGCCAGCAGCTGGGCCACAGTCTCCTACGAGCAGTACTTC.

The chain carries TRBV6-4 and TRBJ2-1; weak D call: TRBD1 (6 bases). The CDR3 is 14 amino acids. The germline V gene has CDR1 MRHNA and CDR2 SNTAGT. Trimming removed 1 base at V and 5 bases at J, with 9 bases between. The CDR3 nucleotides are TGTGCCAGCAGTGACTGGGGGCGCGACAATGAGCAGTTCTTC. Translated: CASSDWGRDNEQFF.

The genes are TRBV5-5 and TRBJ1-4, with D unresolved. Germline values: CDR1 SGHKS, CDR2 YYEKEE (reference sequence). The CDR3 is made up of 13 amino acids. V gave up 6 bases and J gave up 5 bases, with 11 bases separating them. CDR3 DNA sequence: TGTGCCAGCAACTTATACAGCAATGAAAAACTGTTTTTT. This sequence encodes CASNLYSNEKLFF.

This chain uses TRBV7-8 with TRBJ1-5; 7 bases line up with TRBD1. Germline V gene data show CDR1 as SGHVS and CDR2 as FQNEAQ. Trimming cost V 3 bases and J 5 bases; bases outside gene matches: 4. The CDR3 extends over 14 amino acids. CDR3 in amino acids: CASSFDREYQPQHF. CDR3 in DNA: TGTGCCAGCAGCTTCGACAGGGAGTATCAGCCCCAGCATTTT.

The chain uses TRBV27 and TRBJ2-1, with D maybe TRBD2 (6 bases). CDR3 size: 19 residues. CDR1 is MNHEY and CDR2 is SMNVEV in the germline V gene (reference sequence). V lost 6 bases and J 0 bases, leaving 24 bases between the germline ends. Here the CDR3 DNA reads TGTGCCAGCAGCCCCGGGACTGAATTACCTAGGAGCTCCTACAATGAGCAGTTCTTC. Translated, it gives CASSPGTELPRSSYNEQFF.

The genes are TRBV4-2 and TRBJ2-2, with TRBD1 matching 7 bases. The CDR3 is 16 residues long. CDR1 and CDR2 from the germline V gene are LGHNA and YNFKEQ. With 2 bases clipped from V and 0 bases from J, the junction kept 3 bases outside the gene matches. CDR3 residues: CASSQRDRANTGELFF. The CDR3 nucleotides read TGTGCCAGCAGCCAAAGGGACAGAGCGAACACCGGGGAGCTGTTTTTT.

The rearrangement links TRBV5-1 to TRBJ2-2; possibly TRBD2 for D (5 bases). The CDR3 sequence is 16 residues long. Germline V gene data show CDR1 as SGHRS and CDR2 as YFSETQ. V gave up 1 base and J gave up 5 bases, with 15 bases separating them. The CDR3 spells CASSLLPTPGTGELFF. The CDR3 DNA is TGCGCCAGCAGCTTGCTTCCTACTCCGGGGACCGGGGAGCTGTTTTTT.

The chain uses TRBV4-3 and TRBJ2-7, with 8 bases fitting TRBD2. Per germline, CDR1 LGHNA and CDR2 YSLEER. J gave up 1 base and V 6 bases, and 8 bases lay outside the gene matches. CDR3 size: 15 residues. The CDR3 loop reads CASSRALAGSYEQYF. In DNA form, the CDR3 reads TGCGCCAGCAGTAGGGCTCTAGCGGGTTCCTACGAGCAGTACTTC.

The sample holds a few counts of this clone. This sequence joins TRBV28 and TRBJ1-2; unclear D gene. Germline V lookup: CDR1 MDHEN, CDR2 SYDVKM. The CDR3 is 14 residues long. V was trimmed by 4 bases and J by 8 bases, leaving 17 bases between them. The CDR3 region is CASSSLLLLAGYTF. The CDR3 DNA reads TGTGCCAGCAGTTCTCTCCTGTTGTTGGCAGGCTACACCTTC.

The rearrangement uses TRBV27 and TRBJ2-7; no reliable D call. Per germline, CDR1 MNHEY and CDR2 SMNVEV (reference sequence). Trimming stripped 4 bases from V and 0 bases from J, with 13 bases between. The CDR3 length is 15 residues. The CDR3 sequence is CASSSTPLDSYEQYF. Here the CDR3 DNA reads TGTGCCAGCAGTTCGACTCCCCTAGACTCCTACGAGCAGTACTTC.

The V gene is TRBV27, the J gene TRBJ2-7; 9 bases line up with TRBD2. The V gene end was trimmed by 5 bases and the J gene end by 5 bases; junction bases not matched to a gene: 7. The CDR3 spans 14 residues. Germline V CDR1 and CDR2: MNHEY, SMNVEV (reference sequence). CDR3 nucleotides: TGTGCCAGCAGTCTTTGGACTAGCGTCCACGAGCAGTACTTC. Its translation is CASSLWTSVHEQYF.